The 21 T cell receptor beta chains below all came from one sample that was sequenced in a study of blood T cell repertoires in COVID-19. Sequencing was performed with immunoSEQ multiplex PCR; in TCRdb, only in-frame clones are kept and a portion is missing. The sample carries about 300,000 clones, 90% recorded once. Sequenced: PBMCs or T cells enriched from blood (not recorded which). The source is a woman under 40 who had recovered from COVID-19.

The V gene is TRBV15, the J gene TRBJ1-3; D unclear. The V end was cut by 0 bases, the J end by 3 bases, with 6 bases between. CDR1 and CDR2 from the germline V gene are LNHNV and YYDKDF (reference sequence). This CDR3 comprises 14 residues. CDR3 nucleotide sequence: TGTGCCACCAGCAGAGAGAGTTTTGGAAACACCATATATTTT. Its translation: CATSRESFGNTIYF.

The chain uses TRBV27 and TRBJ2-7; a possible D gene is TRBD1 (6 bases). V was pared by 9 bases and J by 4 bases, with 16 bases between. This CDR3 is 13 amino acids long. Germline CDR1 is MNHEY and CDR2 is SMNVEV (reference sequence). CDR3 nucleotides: TGTGCCAGTGCCCTTCTAGGGACATACGAGCAGTACTTC. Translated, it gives CASALLGTYEQYF.

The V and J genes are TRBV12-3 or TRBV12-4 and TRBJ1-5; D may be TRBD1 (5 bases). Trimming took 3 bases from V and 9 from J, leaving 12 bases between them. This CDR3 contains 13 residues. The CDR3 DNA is TGTGCCAGCAGTTTTCCAACCGGGGGGCCCCAGCATTTT. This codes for CASSFPTGGPQHF.

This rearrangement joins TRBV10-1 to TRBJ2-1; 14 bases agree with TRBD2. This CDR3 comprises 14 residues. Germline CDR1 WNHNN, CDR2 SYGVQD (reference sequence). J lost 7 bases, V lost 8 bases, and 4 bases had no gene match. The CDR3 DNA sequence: TGCGCCAGCTCGACTAGCGGGAGGGAAAATGAGCAGTTCTTC. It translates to CASSTSGRENEQFF.

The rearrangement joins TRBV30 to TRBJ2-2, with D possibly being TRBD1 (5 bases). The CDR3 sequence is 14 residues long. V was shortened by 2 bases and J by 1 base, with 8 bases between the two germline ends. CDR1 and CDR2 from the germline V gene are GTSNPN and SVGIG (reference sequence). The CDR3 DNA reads TGTGCCTGGAGTACCGGACAGAACACCGGGGAGCTGTTTTTT. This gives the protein CAWSTGQNTGELFF.

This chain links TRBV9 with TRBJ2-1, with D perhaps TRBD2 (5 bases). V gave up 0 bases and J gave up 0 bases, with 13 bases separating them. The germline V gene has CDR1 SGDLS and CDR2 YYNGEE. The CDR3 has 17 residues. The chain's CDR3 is CASSVDGRRSSYNEQFF. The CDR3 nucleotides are TGTGCCAGCAGCGTAGACGGCAGGAGGAGCTCCTACAATGAGCAGTTCTTC.

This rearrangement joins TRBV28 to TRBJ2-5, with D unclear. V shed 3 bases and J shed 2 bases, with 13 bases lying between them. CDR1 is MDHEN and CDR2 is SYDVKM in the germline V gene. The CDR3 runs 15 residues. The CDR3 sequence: CASSLAGRWQETQYF. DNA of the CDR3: TGTGCCAGCAGTTTGGCTGGTCGTTGGCAAGAGACCCAGTACTTC.

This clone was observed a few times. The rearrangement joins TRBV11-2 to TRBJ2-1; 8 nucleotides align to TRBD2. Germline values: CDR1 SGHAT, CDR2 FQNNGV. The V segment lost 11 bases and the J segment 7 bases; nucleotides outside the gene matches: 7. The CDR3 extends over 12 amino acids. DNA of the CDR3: TGTGCCGTTTTAGCGGGACCAAATGAGCAGTTCTTC. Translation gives CAVLAGPNEQFF.

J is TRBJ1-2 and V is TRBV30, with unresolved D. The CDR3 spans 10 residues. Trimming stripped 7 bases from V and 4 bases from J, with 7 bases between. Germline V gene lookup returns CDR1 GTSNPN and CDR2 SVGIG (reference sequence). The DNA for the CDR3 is TGTGCCTCGGTTTCCTATGGCTACACCTTC. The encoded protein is CASVSYGYTF.

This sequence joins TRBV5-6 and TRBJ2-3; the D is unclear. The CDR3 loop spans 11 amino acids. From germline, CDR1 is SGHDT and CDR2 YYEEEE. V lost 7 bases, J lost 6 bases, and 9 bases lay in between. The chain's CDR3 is CASSRWDTQYF. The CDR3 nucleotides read TGTGCCAGCTCCAGATGGGATACGCAGTATTTT.

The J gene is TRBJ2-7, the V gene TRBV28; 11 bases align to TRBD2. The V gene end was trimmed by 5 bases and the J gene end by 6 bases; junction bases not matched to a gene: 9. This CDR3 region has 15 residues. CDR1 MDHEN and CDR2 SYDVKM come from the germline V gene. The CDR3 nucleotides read TGTGCCAGCAGTGGAACTAGCGGGGGCCGTAGCGAGCAGTACTTC. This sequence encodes CASSGTSGGRSEQYF.

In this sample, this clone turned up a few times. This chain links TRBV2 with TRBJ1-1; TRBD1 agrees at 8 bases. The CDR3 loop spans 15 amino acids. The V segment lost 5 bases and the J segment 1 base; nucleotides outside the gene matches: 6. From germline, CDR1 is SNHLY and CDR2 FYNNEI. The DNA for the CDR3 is TGTGCCAGCAGTTTCCGGACAGGGCCGAACACTGAAGCTTTCTTT. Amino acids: CASSFRTGPNTEAFF.

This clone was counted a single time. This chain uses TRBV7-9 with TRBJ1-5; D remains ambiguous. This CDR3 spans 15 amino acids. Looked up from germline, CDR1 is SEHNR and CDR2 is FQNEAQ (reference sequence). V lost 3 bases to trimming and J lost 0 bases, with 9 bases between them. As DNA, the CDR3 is TGTGCCAGCAGCTTTGACGGGTATAGCAATCAGCCCCAGCATTTT. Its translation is CASSFDGYSNQPQHF.

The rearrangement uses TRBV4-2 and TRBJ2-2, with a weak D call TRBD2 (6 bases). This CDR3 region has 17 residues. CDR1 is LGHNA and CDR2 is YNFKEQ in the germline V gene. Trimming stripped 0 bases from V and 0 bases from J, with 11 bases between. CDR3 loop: CASSQEGGLANTGELFF. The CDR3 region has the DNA TGTGCCAGCAGCCAAGAGGGGGGACTCGCGAACACCGGGGAGCTGTTTTTT.

The CDR3 region has the DNA TGTGCCAGCTCACCAGTAGCCAGGGGTGATCAGCCCCAGCATTTT. Translating it yields CASSPVARGDQPQHF. The chain joins TRBV18 to TRBJ1-5; possibly TRBD1 for D (6 bases). The CDR3 is 15 amino acids. Trimming shortened V by 2 bases and J by 5 bases, and 13 bases separated the two germline ends. Germline loops: CDR1 KGHSH, CDR2 LQKENI. The whole variable domain, filled in from reference TRBV18 and TRBJ1-5, reads NAGVMQNPRHLVRRRGQEARLRCSPMKGHSHVYWYRQLPEEGLKFMVYLQKENIIDESGMPKERFSAEFPKEGPSILRIQQVVRGDSAAYFCASSPVARGDQPQHFGDGTRLSIL.

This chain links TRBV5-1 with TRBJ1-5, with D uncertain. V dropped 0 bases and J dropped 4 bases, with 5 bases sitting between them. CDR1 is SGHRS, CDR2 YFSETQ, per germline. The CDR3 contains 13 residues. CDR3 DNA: TGCGCCAGCAGCTTGGATCCAAATCAGCCCCAGCATTTT. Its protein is CASSLDPNQPQHF.

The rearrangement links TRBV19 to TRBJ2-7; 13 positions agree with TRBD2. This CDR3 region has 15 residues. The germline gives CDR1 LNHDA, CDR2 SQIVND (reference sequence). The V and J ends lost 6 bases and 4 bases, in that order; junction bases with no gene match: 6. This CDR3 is CASRRTSGSGYEQYF. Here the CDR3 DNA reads TGTGCCAGTAGAAGGACTAGCGGGAGCGGGTACGAGCAGTACTTC.

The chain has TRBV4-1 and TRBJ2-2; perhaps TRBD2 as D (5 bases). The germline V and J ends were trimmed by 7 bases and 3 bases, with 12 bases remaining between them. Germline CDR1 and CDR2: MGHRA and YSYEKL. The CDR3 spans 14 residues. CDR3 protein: CASKAGGDTGELFF. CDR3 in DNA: TGCGCCAGCAAAGCTGGAGGAGACACCGGGGAGCTGTTTTTT.

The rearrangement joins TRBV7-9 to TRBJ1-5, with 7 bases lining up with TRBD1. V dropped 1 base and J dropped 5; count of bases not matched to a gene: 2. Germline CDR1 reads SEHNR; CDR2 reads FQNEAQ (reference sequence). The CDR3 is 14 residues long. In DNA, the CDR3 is TGTGCCAGCAGCTTAGGGGACAGCTATCAGCCCCAGCATTTT. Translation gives CASSLGDSYQPQHF. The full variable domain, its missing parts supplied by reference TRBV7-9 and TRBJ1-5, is DTGVSQNPRHKITKRGQNVTFRCDPISEHNRLYWYRQTLGQGPEFLTYFQNEAQLEKSRLLSDRFSAERPKGSFSTLEIQRTEQGDSAMYLCASSLGDSYQPQHFGDGTRLSIL.

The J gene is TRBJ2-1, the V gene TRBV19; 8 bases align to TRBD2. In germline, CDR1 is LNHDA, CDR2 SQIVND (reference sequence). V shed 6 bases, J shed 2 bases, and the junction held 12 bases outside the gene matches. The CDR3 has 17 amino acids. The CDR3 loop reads CASSHPLAGPTYNEQFF. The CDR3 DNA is TGTGCCAGTAGCCACCCTTTAGCGGGACCTACCTACAATGAGCAGTTCTTC. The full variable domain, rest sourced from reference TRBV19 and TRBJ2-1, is DGGITQSPKYLFRKEGQNVTLSCEQNLNHDAMYWYRQDPGQGLRLIYYSQIVNDFQKGDIAEGYSVSREKKESFPLTVTSAQKNPTAFYLCASSHPLAGPTYNEQFFGPGTRLTVL.

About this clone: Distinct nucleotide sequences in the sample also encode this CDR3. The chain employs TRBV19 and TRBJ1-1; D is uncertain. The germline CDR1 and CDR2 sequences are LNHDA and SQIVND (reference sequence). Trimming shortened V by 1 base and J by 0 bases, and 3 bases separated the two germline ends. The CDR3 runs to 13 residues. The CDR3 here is CASSIAMNTEAFF. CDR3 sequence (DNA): TGTGCCAGTAGTATAGCCATGAACACTGAAGCTTTCTTT. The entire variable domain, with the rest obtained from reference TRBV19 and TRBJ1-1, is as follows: DGGITQSPKYLFRKEGQNVTLSCEQNLNHDAMYWYRQDPGQGLRLIYYSQIVNDFQKGDIAEGYSVSREKKESFPLTVTSAQKNPTAFYLCASSIAMNTEAFFGQGTRLTVV.